Listed below are T cell receptor beta chains from one sample, sequenced in a study of blood T cell repertoires in COVID-19. Sequencing was performed with immunoSEQ multiplex PCR; in TCRdb, only in-frame clones are kept and a portion is missing. The data contain fewer than 250,000 clones, about 77% of them seen just once; the ten biggest clones take up less than 20%. The sample consisted of PBMCs or T cells enriched from blood (not recorded which). These receptors all stem from a woman aged 50 to 60 with acute COVID-19. CDR3s include the opening cysteine and the closing phenylalanine or tryptophan. Fields, in order: J gene, clone size, V gene, D gene, CDR3 DNA, CDR3 protein. A D gene is named only where the DNA matches it firmly. The listing skips clone size in some rows; elsewhere it reads once, few, many or a size class.

TRBJ1-2,few,TRBV4-2,-,TGTGCCAGCAGCCAAGACGCGGGGGATTCGGGCTACACCTTC,CASSQDAGDSGYTF
TRBJ1-1,-,TRBV7-2,-,TGTGCCAGCAGCCCCGGAGGGGCCGTGAACACTGAAGCTTTCTTT,CASSPGGAVNTEAFF
TRBJ2-2,-,TRBV19,TRBD1,TGTGCCAGTAGGCCGGGACAGGGGAGGACCGGGGAGCTGTTTTTT,CASRPGQGRTGELFF
TRBJ1-3,-,TRBV9,TRBD1,TGTGCCAGCAGCGCGACACCGGGACAGGGGACCCCCAGGAGAGGAAACACCATATATTTT,CASSATPGQGTPRRGNTIYF
TRBJ1-1,-,TRBV6-5,-,TGTGCCAGCAGTTTAGAAACAGGGTCTGAAGCTTTCTTT,CASSLETGSEAFF
TRBJ1-1,once,TRBV10-3,-,TGTGCCATCGGGGGAGGTGGGCAGCCGGTGAACACTGAAGCTTTCTTT,CAIGGGGQPVNTEAFF
TRBJ2-1,-,TRBV28,TRBD1,TGTGCCAGCATTTCCGGACAGGAGCTCTACAATGAGCAGTTCTTC,CASISGQELYNEQFF
TRBJ1-3,-,TRBV18,-,TGTGCCAGCTCACCTAGGGCCGGGGACACCATATATTTT,CASSPRAGDTIYF
TRBJ1-1,-,TRBV5-4,TRBD1,TGTGCCAGCAGCTACCTCCGGGGGGGACAGGGGGCGTCTGAAGCTTTCTTT,CASSYLRGGQGASEAFF
TRBJ2-3,-,TRBV7-8,TRBD1,TGTGCCAGCAGCTTATGGGGACAGGTTAGGGCAGATACGCAGTATTTT,CASSLWGQVRADTQYF
TRBJ1-4,-,TRBV6-2/TRBV6-3,-,TGTGCCAGCAGTTGGCGGGGGTGGACAACTAATGAAAAACTGTTTTTT,CASSWRGWTTNEKLFF
TRBJ2-5,-,TRBV3-1/TRBV3-2,-,TGTGCCAGCAGCCCCCCCCGGGACTACCAAGAGACCCAGTACTTC,CASSPPRDYQETQYF
TRBJ1-3,-,TRBV11-2,-,TGTGCCAGCAGCTTTCCGTCGGGAAACACCATATATTTT,CASSFPSGNTIYF
TRBJ1-6,few,TRBV11-2,TRBD1,TGTGCCAGCAGCTTGACAGGGCCAATTTCACCCCTCCACTTT,CASSLTGPISPLHF
TRBJ1-1,-,TRBV28,-,TGTGCCAGCAGTTTACTGACAGTGAACACTGAAGCTTTCTTT,CASSLLTVNTEAFF
TRBJ2-5,many,TRBV19,-,TGTGCCAGTAGTATCCCCCGCGACATCTTAGGGACCCAGTACTTC,CASSIPRDILGTQYF
TRBJ1-1,-,TRBV2,-,TGTGCCAGCAGTGAGCAAGGGGGAGAAGTCACTGAAGCTTTCTTT,CASSEQGGEVTEAFF
TRBJ1-1,-,TRBV7-9,-,TGTGCCAGCAGCTTTGGGGGGAGAACTGAAGCTTTCTTT,CASSFGGRTEAFF
TRBJ1-2,-,TRBV5-1,TRBD1,TGCGCCAGCAGCCCACAGGGGGCGCAGGATAGCGGCTACACCTTC,CASSPQGAQDSGYTF
TRBJ1-2,-,TRBV30,TRBD1,TGTGCCCAGGGACAGGGGCATGGCTACACCTTC,CAQGQGHGYTF
TRBJ1-2,-,TRBV11-2,TRBD1,TGTGCCAGCAGCTTACCCTATCGTCGACAGGGGGCCGATAACTATGGCTACACCTTC,CASSLPYRRQGADNYGYTF
TRBJ1-4,-,TRBV7-9,TRBD1,TGTGCCAGCAGACAGACAGGGTTGGACGAAAAACTGTTTTTT,CASRQTGLDEKLFF
TRBJ1-1,-,TRBV18,-,TGTGCCAGCTCCCTCGGAGATTTAGCTTTCTTT,CASSLGDLAFF
TRBJ1-3,-,TRBV7-9,-,TGTGCCAGCAGCATCGGTACCTCTGGAAACACCATATATTTT,CASSIGTSGNTIYF
TRBJ1-1,-,TRBV10-1,-,TGCGCCAGCAGTGAGTCGGAGTCGGTTGAAGCTTTCTTT,CASSESESVEAFF
TRBJ2-3,-,TRBV28,-,TGTGCCAGCAGCCTCGCGGGGAGGGATACGCAGTATTTT,CASSLAGRDTQYF
TRBJ1-5,once,TRBV7-8,-,TGTGCCAGCAGCTTGGGACTACTTTCGGTTAGCAATCAGCCCCAGCATTTT,CASSLGLLSVSNQPQHF
TRBJ1-1,-,TRBV6-5,-,TGTGCCAGCAGGCCAGGCTGGATGAACACTGAAGCTTTCTTT,CASRPGWMNTEAFF
TRBJ1-1,-,TRBV18,TRBD1,TGTGCCAGCACGGGACAGGATAACACTGAAGCTTTCTTT,CASTGQDNTEAFF
TRBJ1-1,-,TRBV28,-,TGTGCCAGCAGGGACACATTGGAAGCTTTCTTT,CASRDTLEAFF
TRBJ2-2,-,TRBV19,-,TGTGCCAGTAGTATGTGGCAGGGGCAGGGCGGGGAGCTGTTTTTT,CASSMWQGQGGELFF
TRBJ2-2,-,TRBV11-2,TRBD2,TGTGCCAGCAGCTCGGGACTAACCGGGGAGCTGTTTTTT,CASSSGLTGELFF
TRBJ2-2,-,TRBV19,TRBD2,TGTGCCAGTACCCGGGGGATAGCGGGGGGCACGAACACCGGGGAGCTGTTTTTT,CASTRGIAGGTNTGELFF
TRBJ2-5,-,TRBV28,-,TGTGCCAGCAGTTCCCTCGCTCGGTACCAGTACTTC,CASSSLARYQYF
TRBJ1-2,many,TRBV5-1,-,TGCGCCAGCAGCTTGGAGGGGCGTGGTGGCTACACCTTC,CASSLEGRGGYTF
TRBJ1-6,few,TRBV27,-,TGTGCCAGCAGTTTGTGGGGGGGTGTACAGGGAGGCTCCTCCTATAATTCACCCCTCCACTTT,CASSLWGGVQGGSSYNSPLHF
TRBJ1-2,-,TRBV19,-,TGTGCCAGTAGAGGGACCTTGGACAGACAAACCCATTATGGCTACACCTTC,CASRGTLDRQTHYGYTF
TRBJ1-1,few,TRBV19,-,TGTGCCAGTAGCGCCCAGACAGTGAACACTGAAGCTTTCTTT,CASSAQTVNTEAFF
TRBJ1-4,-,TRBV6-5,-,TGTGCCAGCCGGGACATCCGGGGCGAAAAACTGTTTTTT,CASRDIRGEKLFF
TRBJ1-4,-,TRBV11-2,-,TGTGCCAGCAGCTCCGTCCGGAGGGGCGGGGGGACAACTAATGAAAAACTGTTTTTT,CASSSVRRGGGTTNEKLFF
TRBJ1-1,-,TRBV28,TRBD1,TGTGCCAGCAGAACACAGGGGGCAGGGACTGAAGCTTTCTTT,CASRTQGAGTEAFF
TRBJ1-4,-,TRBV19,-,TGTGCCAGTAGTATAGATTTTTCGGAAAAACTGTTTTTT,CASSIDFSEKLFF
TRBJ2-2,-,TRBV7-9,TRBD2,TGTGCCAGCAACCCTCGGGGGGGCAAGAACACCGGGGAGCTGTTTTTT,CASNPRGGKNTGELFF
TRBJ1-6,-,TRBV7-2,TRBD1,TGTGCCAGCAGCTCCGTTCGGGACAGGGGTTCACCCCTCCACTTT,CASSSVRDRGSPLHF
TRBJ1-1,-,TRBV28,-,TGTGCCAGCAGTCCATTCACCTTAAACAGGAAAATGAACACTGAAGCTTTCTTT,CASSPFTLNRKMNTEAFF
TRBJ2-3,few,TRBV20-1,TRBD2,TGCAGTGCTAGTCGGGGGGGCCAGACAGATACGCAGTATTTT,CSASRGGQTDTQYF
TRBJ1-1,-,TRBV6-5,-,TGTGCCAGCAGTTACGGGGGGGCTGAAGCTTTCTTT,CASSYGGAEAFF
TRBJ2-3,-,TRBV6-4,TRBD2,TGTGCCAGCAGTGACCGGGGGGGGACCACAGATACGCAGTATTTT,CASSDRGGTTDTQYF
TRBJ1-1,-,TRBV4-2,-,TGTGCCAGCAGCCAACCGGGATCTGGGGGAGGAGCTTTCTTT,CASSQPGSGGGAFF